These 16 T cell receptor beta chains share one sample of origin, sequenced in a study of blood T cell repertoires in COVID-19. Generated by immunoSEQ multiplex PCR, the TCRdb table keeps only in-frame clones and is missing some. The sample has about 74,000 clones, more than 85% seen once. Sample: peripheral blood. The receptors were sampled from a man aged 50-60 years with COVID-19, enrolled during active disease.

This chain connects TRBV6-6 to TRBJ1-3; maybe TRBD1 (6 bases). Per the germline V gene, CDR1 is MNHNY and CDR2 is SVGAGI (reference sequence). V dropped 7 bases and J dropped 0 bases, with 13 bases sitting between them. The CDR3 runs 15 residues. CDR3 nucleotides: TGTGCCAGCACGGCGGGGGGCAACTCTGGAAACACCATATATTTT. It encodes CASTAGGNSGNTIYF.

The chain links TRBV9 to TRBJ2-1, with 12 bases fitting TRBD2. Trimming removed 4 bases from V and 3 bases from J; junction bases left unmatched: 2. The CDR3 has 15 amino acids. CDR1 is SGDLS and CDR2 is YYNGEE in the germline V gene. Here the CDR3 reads CASSKTSGSYNEQFF. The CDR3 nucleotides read TGTGCCAGCAGCAAGACTAGCGGGAGCTACAATGAGCAGTTCTTC.

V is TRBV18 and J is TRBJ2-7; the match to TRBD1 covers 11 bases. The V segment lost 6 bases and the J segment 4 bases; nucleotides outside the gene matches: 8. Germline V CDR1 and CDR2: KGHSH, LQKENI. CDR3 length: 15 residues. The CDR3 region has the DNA TGTGCCAGCTCCCGAGGACAGGGGGCTTTGTACGAGCAGTACTTC. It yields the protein CASSRGQGALYEQYF.

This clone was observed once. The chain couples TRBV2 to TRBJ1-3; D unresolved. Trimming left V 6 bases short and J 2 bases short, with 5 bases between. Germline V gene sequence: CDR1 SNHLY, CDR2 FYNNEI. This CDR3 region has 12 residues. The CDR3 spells CASSPAGNTIYF. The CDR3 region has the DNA TGTGCCAGCAGCCCCGCTGGAAACACCATATATTTT.

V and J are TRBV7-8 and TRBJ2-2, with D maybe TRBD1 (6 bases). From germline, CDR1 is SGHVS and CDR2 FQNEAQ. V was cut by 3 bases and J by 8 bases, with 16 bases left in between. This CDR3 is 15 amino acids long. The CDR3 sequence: CASSFVGQPRGELFF. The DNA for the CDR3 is TGTGCCAGCAGCTTCGTAGGACAGCCGAGGGGGGAGCTGTTTTTT.

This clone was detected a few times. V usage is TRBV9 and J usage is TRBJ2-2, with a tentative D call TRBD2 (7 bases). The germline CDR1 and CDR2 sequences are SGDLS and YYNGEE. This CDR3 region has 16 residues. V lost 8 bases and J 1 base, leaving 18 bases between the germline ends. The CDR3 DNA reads TGTGCCAGTGGAGGGGGAGGGCAGGTGAACACCGGGGAGCTGTTTTTT. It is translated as CASGGGGQVNTGELFF.

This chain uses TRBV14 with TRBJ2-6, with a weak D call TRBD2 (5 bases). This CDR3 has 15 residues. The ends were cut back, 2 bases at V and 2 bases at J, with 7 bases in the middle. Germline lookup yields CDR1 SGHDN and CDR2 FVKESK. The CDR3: CASSQNGAGANVLTF. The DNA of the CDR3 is TGTGCCAGCAGCCAAAACGGGGCTGGGGCCAACGTCCTGACTTTC.

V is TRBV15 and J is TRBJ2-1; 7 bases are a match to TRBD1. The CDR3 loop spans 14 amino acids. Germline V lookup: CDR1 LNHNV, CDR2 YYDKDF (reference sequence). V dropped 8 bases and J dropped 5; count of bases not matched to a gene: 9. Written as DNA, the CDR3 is TGTGCCACCTCAGACAGGGAAGGTAACAATGAGCAGTTCTTC. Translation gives CATSDREGNNEQFF.

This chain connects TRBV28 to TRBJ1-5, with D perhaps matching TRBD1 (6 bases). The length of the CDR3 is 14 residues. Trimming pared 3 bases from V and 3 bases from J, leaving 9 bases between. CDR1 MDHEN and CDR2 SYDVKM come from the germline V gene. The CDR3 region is CASSFGQYNQPQHF. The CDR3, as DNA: TGTGCCAGCAGTTTTGGACAGTACAATCAGCCCCAGCATTTT.

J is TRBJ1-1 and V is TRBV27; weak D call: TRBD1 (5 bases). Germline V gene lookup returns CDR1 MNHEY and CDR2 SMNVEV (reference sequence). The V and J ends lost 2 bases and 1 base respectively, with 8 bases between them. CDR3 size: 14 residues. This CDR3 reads CASSLQGRNTEAFF. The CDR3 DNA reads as TGTGCCAGCAGTTTACAGGGCCGGAACACTGAAGCTTTCTTT.

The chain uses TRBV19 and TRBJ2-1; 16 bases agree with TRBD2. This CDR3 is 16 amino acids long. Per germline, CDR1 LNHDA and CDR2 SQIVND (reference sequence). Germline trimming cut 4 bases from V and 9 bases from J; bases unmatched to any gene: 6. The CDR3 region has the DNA TGTGCCAGTAGTACCGGGACTAGCGGGAGGGCCGGTGAGCAGTTCTTC. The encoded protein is CASSTGTSGRAGEQFF.

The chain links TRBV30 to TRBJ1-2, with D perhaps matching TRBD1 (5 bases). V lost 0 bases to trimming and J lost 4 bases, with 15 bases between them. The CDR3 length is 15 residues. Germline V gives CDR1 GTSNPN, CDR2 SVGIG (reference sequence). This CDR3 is CAWSVGRQGIYGYTF. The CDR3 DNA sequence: TGTGCCTGGAGTGTAGGTCGGCAGGGCATCTATGGCTACACCTTC. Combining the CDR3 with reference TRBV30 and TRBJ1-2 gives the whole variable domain SQTIHQWPATLVQPVGSPLSLECTVEGTSNPNLYWYRQAAGRGLQLLFYSVGIGQISSEVPQNLSASRPQDRQFILSSKKLLLSDSGFYLCAWSVGRQGIYGYTFGSGTRLTVV.

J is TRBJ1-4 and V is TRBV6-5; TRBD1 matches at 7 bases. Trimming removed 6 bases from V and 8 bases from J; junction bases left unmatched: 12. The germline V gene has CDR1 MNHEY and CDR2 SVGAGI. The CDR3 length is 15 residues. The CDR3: CASRARQGREEKLFF. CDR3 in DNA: TGTGCCAGCAGGGCAAGACAGGGTAGAGAAGAAAAACTGTTTTTT.

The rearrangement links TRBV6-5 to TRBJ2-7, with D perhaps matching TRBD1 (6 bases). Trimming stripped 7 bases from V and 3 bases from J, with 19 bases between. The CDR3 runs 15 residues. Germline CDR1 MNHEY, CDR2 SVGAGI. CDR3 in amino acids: CASKGAQGSNYEQYF. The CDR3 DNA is TGTGCCAGCAAAGGGGCCCAGGGGTCAAACTACGAGCAGTACTTC.

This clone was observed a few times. CDR3 nucleotides: TGTGCCAGCAGCCCCGTGGAGACCGGGGAGCTGTTTTTT. This encodes CASSPVETGELFF. This chain connects TRBV7-9 to TRBJ2-2; no clear D. The germline V gene has CDR1 SEHNR and CDR2 FQNEAQ (reference sequence). This CDR3 has 13 amino acids. The V gene lost 5 bases and the J gene lost 5 bases, with 9 bases spanning the gap.

CDR3 region: CASSETVNTEAFF. DNA of the CDR3: TGTGCCAGCAGTGAGACAGTTAACACTGAAGCTTTCTTT. The rearrangement uses TRBV6-1 and TRBJ1-1, with D possibly being TRBD1 (5 bases). The germline V and J ends were trimmed by 3 bases and 2 bases, with 7 bases remaining between them. Per germline, CDR1 MNHNS and CDR2 SASEGT. This CDR3 is 13 amino acids long.